The entry below describes one T cell receptor (beta chain). The antigen is undetermined. Germline trimming cut 1 base from V and 6 bases from J; bases unmatched to any gene: 1. This CDR3 comprises 12 residues. Germline V gene sequence: CDR1 GTSNPN, CDR2 SVGIG (reference sequence). The record originates from a study of CD8 T cells in Susac syndrome. Study information: Sequenced Susac syndrome patients included 5 or 6 with clinically active disease and about eight in remission. The study, taken as a whole, reports: In Susac syndrome, CD4+ T cell repertoires lacked any clonal expansion.

An input of about 0.5 to 1 ug of RNA was subjected to reverse transcription using random hexamers. An immunoSEQ multiplex PCR generated amplified TCR beta CDR3 products spanning 54 Vbeta and 13 Jbeta. From the immunoSEQ multiplex PCR reads, TCRdb called clonotypes with MiXCR, one entry per CDR3 protein. The table has approximately 190,000 distinct CDR3 sequences, about 91% seen once; the top ten hold approximately 0.09%. This clonotype was obtained from a human donor with Susac syndrome. Sequencing was performed on CD4+ T cells from PBMCs. The chain has TRBV30 and TRBJ1-1; 8 bases align to TRBD1. The chain's CDR3 is CAWSDRGSEAFF. CDR3 bases: TGTGCCTGGAGTGACAGGGGGTCTGAAGCTTTCTTT. Full variable domain (rest looked up from reference TRBV30 and TRBJ1-1): SQTIHQWPATLVQPVGSPLSLECTVEGTSNPNLYWYRQAAGRGLQLLFYSVGIGQISSEVPQNLSASRPQDRQFILSSKKLLLSDSGFYLCAWSDRGSEAFFGQGTRLTVV.